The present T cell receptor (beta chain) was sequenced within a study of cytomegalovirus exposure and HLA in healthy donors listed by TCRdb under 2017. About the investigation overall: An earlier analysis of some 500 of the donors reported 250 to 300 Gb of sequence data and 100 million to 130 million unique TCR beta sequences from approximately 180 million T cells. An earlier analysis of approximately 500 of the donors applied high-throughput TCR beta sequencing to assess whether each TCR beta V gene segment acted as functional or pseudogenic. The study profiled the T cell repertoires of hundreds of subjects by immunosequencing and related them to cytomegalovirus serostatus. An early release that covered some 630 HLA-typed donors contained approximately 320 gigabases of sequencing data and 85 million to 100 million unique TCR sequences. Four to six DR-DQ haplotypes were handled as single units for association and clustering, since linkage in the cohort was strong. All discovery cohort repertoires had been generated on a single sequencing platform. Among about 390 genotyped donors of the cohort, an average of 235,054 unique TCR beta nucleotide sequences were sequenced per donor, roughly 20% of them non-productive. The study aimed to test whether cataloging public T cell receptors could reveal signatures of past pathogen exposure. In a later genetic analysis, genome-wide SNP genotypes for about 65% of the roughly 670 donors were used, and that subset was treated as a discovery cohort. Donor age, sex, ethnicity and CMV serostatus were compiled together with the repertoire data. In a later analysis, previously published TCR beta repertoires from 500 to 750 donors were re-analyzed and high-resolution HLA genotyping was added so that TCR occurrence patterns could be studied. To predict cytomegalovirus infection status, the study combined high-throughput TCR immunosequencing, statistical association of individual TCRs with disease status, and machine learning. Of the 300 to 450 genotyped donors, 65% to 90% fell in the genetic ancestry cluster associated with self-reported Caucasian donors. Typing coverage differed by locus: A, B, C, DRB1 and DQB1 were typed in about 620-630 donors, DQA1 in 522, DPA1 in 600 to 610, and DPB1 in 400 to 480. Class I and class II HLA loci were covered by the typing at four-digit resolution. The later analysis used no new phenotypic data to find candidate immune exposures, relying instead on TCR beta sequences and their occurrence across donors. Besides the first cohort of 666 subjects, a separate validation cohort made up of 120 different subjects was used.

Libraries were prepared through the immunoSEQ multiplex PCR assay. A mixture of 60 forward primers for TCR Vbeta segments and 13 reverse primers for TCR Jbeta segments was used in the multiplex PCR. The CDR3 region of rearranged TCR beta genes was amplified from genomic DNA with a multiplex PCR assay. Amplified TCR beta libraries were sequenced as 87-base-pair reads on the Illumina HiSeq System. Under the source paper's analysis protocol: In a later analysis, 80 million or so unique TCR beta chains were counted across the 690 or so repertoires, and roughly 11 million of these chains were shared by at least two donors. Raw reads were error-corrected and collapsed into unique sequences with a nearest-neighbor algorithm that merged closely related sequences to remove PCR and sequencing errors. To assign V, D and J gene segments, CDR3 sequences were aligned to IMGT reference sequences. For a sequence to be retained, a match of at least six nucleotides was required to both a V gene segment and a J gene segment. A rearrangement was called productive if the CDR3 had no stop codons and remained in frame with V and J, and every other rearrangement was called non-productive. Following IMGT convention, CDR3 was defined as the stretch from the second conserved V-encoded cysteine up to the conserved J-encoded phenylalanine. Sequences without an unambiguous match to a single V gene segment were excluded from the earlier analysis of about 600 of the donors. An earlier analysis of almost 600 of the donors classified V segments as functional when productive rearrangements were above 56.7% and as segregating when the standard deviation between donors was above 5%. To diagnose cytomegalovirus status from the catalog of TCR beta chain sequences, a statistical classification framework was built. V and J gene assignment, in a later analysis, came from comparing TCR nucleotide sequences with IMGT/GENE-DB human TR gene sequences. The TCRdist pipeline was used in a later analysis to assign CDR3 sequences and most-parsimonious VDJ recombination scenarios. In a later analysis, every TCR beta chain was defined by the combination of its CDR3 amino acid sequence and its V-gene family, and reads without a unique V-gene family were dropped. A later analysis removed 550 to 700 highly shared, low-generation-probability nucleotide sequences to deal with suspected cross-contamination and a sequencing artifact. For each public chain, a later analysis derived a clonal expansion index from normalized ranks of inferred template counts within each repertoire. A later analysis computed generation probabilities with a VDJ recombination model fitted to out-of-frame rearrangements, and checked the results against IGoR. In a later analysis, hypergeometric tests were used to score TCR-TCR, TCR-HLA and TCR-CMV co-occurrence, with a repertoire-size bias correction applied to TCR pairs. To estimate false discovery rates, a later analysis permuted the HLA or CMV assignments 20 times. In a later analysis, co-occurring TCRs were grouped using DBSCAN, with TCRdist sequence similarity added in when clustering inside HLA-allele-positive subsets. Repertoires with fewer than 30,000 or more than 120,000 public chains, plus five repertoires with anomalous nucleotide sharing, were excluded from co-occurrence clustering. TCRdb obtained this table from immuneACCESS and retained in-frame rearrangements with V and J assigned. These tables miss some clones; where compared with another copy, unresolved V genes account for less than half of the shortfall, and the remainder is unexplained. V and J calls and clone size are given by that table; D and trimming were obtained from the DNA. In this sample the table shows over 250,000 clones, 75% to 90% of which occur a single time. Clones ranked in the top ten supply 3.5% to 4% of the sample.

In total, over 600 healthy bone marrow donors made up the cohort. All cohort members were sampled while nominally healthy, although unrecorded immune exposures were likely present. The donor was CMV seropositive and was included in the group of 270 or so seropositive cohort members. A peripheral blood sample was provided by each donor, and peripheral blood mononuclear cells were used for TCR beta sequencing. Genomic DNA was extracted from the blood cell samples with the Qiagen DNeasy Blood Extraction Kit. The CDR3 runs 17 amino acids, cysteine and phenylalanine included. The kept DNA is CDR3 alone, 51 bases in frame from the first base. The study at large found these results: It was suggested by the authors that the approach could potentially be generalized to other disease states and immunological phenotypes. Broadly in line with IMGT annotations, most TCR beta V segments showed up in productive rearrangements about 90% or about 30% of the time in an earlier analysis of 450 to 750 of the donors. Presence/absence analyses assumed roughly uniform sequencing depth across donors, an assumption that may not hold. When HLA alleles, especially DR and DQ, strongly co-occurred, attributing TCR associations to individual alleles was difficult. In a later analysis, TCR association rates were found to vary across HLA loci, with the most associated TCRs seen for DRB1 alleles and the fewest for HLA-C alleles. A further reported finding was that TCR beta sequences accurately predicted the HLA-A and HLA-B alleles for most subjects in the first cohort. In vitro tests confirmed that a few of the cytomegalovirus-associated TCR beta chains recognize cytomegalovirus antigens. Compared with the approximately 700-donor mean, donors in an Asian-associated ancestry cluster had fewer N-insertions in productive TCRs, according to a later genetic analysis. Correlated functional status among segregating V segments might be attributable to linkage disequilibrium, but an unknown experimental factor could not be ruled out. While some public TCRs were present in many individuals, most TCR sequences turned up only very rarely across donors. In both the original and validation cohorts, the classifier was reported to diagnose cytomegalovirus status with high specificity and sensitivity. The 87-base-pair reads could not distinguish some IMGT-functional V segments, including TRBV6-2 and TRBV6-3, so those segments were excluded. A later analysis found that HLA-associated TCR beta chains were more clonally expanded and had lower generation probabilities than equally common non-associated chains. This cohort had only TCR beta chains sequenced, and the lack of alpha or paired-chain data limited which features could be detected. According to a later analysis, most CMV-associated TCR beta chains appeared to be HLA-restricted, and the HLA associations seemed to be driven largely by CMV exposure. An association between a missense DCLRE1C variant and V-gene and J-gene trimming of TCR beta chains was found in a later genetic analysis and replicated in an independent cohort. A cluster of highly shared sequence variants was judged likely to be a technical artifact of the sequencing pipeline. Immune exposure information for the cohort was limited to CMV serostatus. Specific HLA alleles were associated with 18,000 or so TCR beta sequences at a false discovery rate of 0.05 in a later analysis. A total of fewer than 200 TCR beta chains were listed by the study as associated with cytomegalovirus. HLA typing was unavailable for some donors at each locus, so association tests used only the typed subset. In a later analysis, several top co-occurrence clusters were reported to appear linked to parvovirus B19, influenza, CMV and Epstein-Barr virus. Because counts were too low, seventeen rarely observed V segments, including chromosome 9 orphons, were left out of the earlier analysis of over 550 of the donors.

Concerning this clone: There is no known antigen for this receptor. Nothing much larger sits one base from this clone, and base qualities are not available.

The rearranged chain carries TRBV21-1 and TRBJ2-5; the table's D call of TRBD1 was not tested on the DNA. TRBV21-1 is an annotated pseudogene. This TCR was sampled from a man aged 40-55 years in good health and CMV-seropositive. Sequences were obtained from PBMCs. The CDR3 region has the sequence CASSEATPGQGVETQYF. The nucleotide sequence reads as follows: TGTGCCAGCAGCGAAGCCACCCCGGGACAGGGGGTTGAGACCCAGTACTTC.